This record looks at one T cell receptor beta chain sequence and its context. Its antigen remains unknown. This sample stems from a study of STAT5B mutations in CD4+ large granular lymphocyte leukemia. Sequencing was at survey level. Using immunoSEQ multiplex PCR, the repertoire was profiled, and TCRdb retains in-frame clones only, with some absent. The sample records some 30,000 clones, roughly two thirds being singletons. The CDR3 sequence is 16 residues long. Per germline, CDR1 MDHEN and CDR2 SYDVKM. The V and J ends lost 4 bases and 0 bases, in that order; junction bases with no gene match: 5. Study findings and constraints: Compared with healthy controls (2/35), patient top clones favored TRBV06 (8/27). Main leukemic clonotypes were patient-specific, but roughly 25% appeared at low frequency elsewhere. Patient CD4-sorted repertoires stayed more clonal than healthy ones after leukemic-clone removal.

This receptor was obtained from a human donor in good health. Input material: CD4+ T cells from blood buffy coats. The rearrangement joins TRBV28 to TRBJ1-4, with 7 bases lining up with TRBD1. CDR3 in DNA: TGTGCCAGCAGTTCGTGGACAGGCACAACTAATGAAAAACTGTTTTTT. It is translated as CASSSWTGTTNEKLFF. The full variable domain, its missing parts supplied by reference TRBV28 and TRBJ1-4, is DVKVTQSSRYLVKRTGEKVFLECVQDMDHENMFWYRQDPGLGLRLIYFSYDVKMKEKGDIPEGYSVSREKKERFSLILESASTNQTSMYLCASSSWTGTTNEKLFFGSGTQLSVL.